The source of this T cell receptor beta chain is a study of cytomegalovirus exposure and HLA in healthy donors. Whole-study findings and limits: A reported reduction in N-insertions relative to the approximately 640-donor mean was seen in an Asian-associated ancestry cluster in a later analysis. The authors listed 150 to 200 TCR beta chains as cytomegalovirus-associated. Further analysis, carried out later, found HLA-associated TCR beta chains more clonally expanded than equally common other chains.

Germline V gene data show CDR1 as GTSNPN and CDR2 as SVGIG (reference sequence). CDR3 length equals 13 residues. Trimming stripped 4 bases from V and 5 bases from J, with 14 bases between. As regards this clone: Its antigen is undetermined.

PCR employed 60 Vbeta and 13 Jbeta primers. Clones were sequenced by immunoSEQ multiplex PCR, and TCRdb holds only the in-frame ones, with some missing. Its clone listing holds over 65,000 clones. The chain carries TRBV30 and TRBJ2-5, with D possibly TRBD1 on 5 matching bases. Sequenced: PBMCs. The clonotype was recovered from a woman younger than 45 in good health and CMV-seronegative. The CDR3 sequence: CAWKGMVMETQYF. In nucleotides, the CDR3 is TGTGCCTGGAAGGGGATGGTAATGGAGACCCAGTACTTC.